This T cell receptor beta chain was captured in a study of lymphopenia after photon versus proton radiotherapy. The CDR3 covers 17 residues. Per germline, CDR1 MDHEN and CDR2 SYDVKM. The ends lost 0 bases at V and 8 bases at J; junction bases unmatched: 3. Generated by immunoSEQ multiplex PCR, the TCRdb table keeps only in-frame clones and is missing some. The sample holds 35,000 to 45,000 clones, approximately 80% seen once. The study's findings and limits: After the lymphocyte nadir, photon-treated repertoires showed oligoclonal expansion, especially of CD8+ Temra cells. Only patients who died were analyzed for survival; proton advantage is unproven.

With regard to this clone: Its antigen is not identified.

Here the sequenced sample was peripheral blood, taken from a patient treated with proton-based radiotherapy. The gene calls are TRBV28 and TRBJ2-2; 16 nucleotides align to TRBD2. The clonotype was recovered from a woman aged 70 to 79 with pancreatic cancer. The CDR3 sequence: CASSLWGLAGGPGELFF. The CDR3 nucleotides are TGTGCCAGCAGTTTATGGGGACTAGCGGGAGGGCCGGGGGAGCTGTTTTTT.